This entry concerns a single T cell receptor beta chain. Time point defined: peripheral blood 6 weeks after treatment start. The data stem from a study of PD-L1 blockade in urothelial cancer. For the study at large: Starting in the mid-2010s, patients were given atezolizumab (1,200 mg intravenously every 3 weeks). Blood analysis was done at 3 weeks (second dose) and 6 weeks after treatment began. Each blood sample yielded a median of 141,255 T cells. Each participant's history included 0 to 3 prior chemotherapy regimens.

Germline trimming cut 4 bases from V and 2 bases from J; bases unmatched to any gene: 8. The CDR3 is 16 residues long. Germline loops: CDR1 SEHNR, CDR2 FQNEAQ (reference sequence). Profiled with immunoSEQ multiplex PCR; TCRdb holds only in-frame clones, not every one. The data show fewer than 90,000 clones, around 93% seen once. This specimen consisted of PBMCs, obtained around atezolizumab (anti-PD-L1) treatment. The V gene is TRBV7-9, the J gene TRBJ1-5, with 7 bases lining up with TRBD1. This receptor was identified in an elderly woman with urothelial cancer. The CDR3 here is CASSSYRGAGNQPQHF. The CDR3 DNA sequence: TGTGCCAGCAGCTCCTACAGGGGAGCAGGCAATCAGCCCCAGCATTTT. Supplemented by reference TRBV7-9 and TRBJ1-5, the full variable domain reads DTGVSQNPRHKITKRGQNVTFRCDPISEHNRLYWYRQTLGQGPEFLTYFQNEAQLEKSRLLSDRFSAERPKGSFSTLEIQRTEQGDSAMYLCASSSYRGAGNQPQHFGDGTRLSIL.